The 15 T cell receptor beta chains below come from one sample, sequenced in a study of T cell repertoires in cytomegalovirus infection. Each CDR3 protein is one row after TCRdb ran MiXCR on the reads. The sample has roughly 350,000 distinct CDR3 sequences; about 35% are singletons. Antigens of these TCRs are unknown. The sample here was cultured PBMCs, taken from culture after CMV antigen stimulation. The receptors were sampled from a human donor in good health (CMV status not recorded). Some clones in this sample may be carry-over from other donors' samples.

This clonotype came up many times. The chain is built from TRBV11-2 and TRBJ2-5; possibly TRBD2 for D (6 bases). CDR1 is SGHAT, CDR2 FQNNGV, per germline. Trimming removed 3 bases from V and 5 bases from J, with 10 bases in between. The CDR3 totals 13 residues. The CDR3 DNA reads TGTGCCAGCAGCTTCGGGGGTATTGAGACCCAGTACTTC. Its protein is CASSFGGIETQYF.

The V gene is TRBV7-2, the J gene TRBJ2-1; the D is unclear. Trimming pared 3 bases from V and 10 bases from J, leaving 7 bases between. The germline V gene has CDR1 SGHTA and CDR2 FQGNSA. CDR3 length: 11 amino acids. The CDR3 here is CASSLITEQFF. As DNA, the CDR3 is TGTGCCAGCAGCTTGATTACAGAGCAGTTCTTC.

This chain joins TRBV6-1 and TRBJ2-7, with D perhaps being TRBD1 or TRBD2 (5 bases each). V gave up 8 bases and J gave up 0 bases, with 14 bases separating them. Germline CDR1 reads MNHNS; CDR2 reads SASEGT. The length of the CDR3 is 14 residues. CDR3: CASSEGPSSYEQYV. As DNA, the CDR3 is TGTGCCAGCTCCGAGGGGCCAAGCTCCTACGAGCAGTACGTC.

The V gene is TRBV7-8, the J gene TRBJ1-5; D not certain. CDR3 length equals 14 residues. CDR1 is SGHVS, CDR2 FQNEAQ, per germline. Deletions cut 4 bases from V and 8 bases from J, with 15 bases between. CDR3 coding DNA: TGTGCCAGCAGCTCAGTCGGGGAGGGAAAGCCCCAGCATTTT. Translating it yields CASSSVGEGKPQHF.

The chain is built from TRBV12-3 or TRBV12-4 and TRBJ2-4, with TRBD1 matching 8 bases. Trimming removed 6 bases from V and 5 bases from J; junction bases left unmatched: 3. The CDR3 is 13 amino acids. The CDR3 here is CASSLTGENIQYF. The CDR3 DNA reads TGTGCCAGCAGCCTGACAGGGGAAAACATTCAGTACTTC.

The chain couples TRBV12-3 or TRBV12-4 to TRBJ1-5; a possible D gene is TRBD1 (5 bases). V dropped 7 bases and J dropped 3 bases, with 13 bases sitting between them. The CDR3 is 14 amino acids. The CDR3 sequence is CASTPGTNNQPQHF. The CDR3 DNA reads as TGTGCCAGCACCCCCGGGACGAACAATCAGCCCCAGCATTTT.

V usage is TRBV15 and J usage is TRBJ2-1; a weak D match, TRBD1 (5 bases). V was cut by 2 bases and J by 4 bases, with 9 bases left in between. The CDR3 consists of 14 residues. Germline V gene sequence: CDR1 LNHNV, CDR2 YYDKDF (reference sequence). The CDR3 here is CATSRLDKYNEQFF. CDR3 nucleotide sequence: TGTGCCACCAGCAGATTGGACAAATACAATGAGCAGTTCTTC.

V is TRBV7-2 and J is TRBJ2-2, with D tentatively TRBD1 (5 bases). The V and J ends lost 6 bases and 1 base respectively, with 15 bases between them. Germline V gene lookup returns CDR1 SGHTA and CDR2 FQGNSA. This CDR3 has 16 residues. DNA of the CDR3: TGTGCCAGCAGATCAACAGGAACCGTGAACACCGGGGAGCTGTTTTTT. It codes for CASRSTGTVNTGELFF.

A note on this clonotype: A much larger clone lies a single base off, so this may be a read error. The gene calls are TRBV7-6 and TRBJ2-3, with TRBD1 identical over 7 bases. The DNA matches TRBJ1-5 better at its end, which makes the J call doubtful. Germline CDR1 is SGHVS and CDR2 is FNYEAQ. The CDR3 spans 16 residues. CDR3 in DNA: TGTGCCAGCATCCTCCGGGACAGCTTTTTCGCAGATACGCAGCATTTT. Translating it yields CASILRDSFFADTQHF.

This chain joins TRBV2 and TRBJ2-1; D is undetermined. V was pared by 6 bases and J by 7 bases, with 10 bases between. The length of the CDR3 is 12 residues. CDR1 is SNHLY, CDR2 FYNNEI, per germline. In DNA, the CDR3 is TGTGCCAGCAGCCGTCAAGTTAATGAGCAGTTCTTC. Its translation: CASSRQVNEQFF.

In this sample, this clonotype turned up a few times. V usage is TRBV15 and J usage is TRBJ2-5; unclear D gene. Trimming pared 5 bases from V and 0 bases from J, leaving 10 bases between. This CDR3 is built from 14 residues. The germline V gene has CDR1 LNHNV and CDR2 YYDKDF (reference sequence). CDR3 region: CATSAITNQETQYF. The CDR3 region has the DNA TGTGCCACCAGCGCAATTACTAACCAAGAGACCCAGTACTTC.

This clonotype was recorded only once. V and J are TRBV10-1 and TRBJ2-5, with D possibly called TRBD1 or TRBD2 (5 bases each). The germline V and J ends were trimmed by 4 bases and 1 base, with 13 bases remaining between them. The CDR3 has 15 amino acids. Looked up from germline, CDR1 is WNHNN and CDR2 is SYGVQD (reference sequence). CDR3 protein: CASSGGVGPQETQYF. For the CDR3, the DNA is TGCGCCAGCAGTGGGGGAGTGGGGCCCCAAGAGACCCAGTACTTC.

This clonotype was seen only a few times. The genes are TRBV19 and TRBJ2-1; unclear D gene. The V end lost 6 bases, the J end lost 6 bases, and 9 bases lay between the germline ends. The length of the CDR3 is 12 residues. Germline V gene lookup returns CDR1 LNHDA and CDR2 SQIVND (reference sequence). The CDR3 DNA reads TGTGCCAGTAGATTAGGTCGCAATGAGCAGTTCTTC. Its protein is CASRLGRNEQFF.

This chain connects TRBV12-3 or TRBV12-4 to TRBJ1-1; no clear D. This CDR3 is built from 15 residues. Trimming cost V 1 base and J 1 base, with 10 bases left between them. The CDR3 spells CASSLGVGWNTEAFF. The CDR3 bases are TGTGCCAGCAGTTTAGGTGTGGGTTGGAACACTGAAGCTTTCTTT.

CDR3 nucleotide sequence: TGTGCCAGCAGCTTAGATATGCCCGGGAACACCATATATTTT. This codes for CASSLDMPGNTIYF. The chain uses TRBV7-2 and TRBJ1-3, with D unclear. The germline V gene has CDR1 SGHTA and CDR2 FQGNSA. CDR3 length: 14 amino acids. Trimming shortened V by 1 base and J by 7 bases, and 11 bases separated the two germline ends.